Listed below are T cell receptor beta chains from one sample, sequenced in a study of cytomegalovirus exposure and HLA in healthy donors. TCRdb's copy holds only in-frame clones and misses some; the assay was immunoSEQ multiplex PCR. This sample contains some 130,000 clones. Sequenced material: PBMCs. All receptors derive from a woman aged 40 to 50 in good health and CMV-seronegative. Each CDR3 is given with its conserved first and last residue. Fields, in order: J gene, V gene, D gene, CDR3 protein, CDR3 DNA. The D gene is left open where the match is weak.

j_gene: TRBJ2-7
v_gene: TRBV7-8
d_gene: -
CDR3aa: CASSLRTEPYEQYF
CDR3nt: TGTGCCAGCAGCTTACGAACTGAACCCTACGAGCAGTACTTC

j_gene: TRBJ1-6
v_gene: TRBV14
d_gene: -
CDR3aa: CASSHQVYNSPLHF
CDR3nt: TGTGCCAGCAGCCATCAGGTTTATAATTCACCCCTCCACTTT

j_gene: TRBJ2-2
v_gene: TRBV7-3
d_gene: TRBD2
CDR3aa: CASSFGGATGELFF
CDR3nt: TGTGCCAGCAGCTTCGGGGGGGCCACCGGGGAGCTGTTTTTT

j_gene: TRBJ1-4
v_gene: TRBV4-2
d_gene: -
CDR3aa: CASSLHYRETNEKLFF
CDR3nt: TGTGCCAGCAGCCTTCACTACAGGGAAACTAATGAAAAACTGTTTTTT

j_gene: TRBJ2-3
v_gene: TRBV7-2
d_gene: TRBD1
CDR3aa: CASSLRTGGTDTQYF
CDR3nt: TGTGCCAGCAGCCTTAGGACAGGGGGGACAGATACGCAGTATTTT

j_gene: TRBJ2-1
v_gene: TRBV7-9
d_gene: -
CDR3aa: CASSALTGTFKNEQFF
CDR3nt: TGTGCCAGCAGCGCCTTGACAGGGACTTTTAAGAATGAGCAGTTCTTC

j_gene: TRBJ1-6
v_gene: TRBV27
d_gene: TRBD1
CDR3aa: CASADRTGLSYNSPLHF
CDR3nt: TGTGCCAGCGCCGATAGGACAGGGCTTTCCTATAATTCACCCCTCCACTTT

j_gene: TRBJ2-7
v_gene: TRBV6-1
d_gene: -
CDR3aa: CASQGLTYEQYF
CDR3nt: TGTGCCAGCCAGGGACTCACCTACGAGCAGTACTTC

j_gene: TRBJ2-1
v_gene: TRBV4-3
d_gene: -
CDR3aa: CASSQGQYNEQFF
CDR3nt: TGCGCCAGCAGCCAAGGACAATACAATGAGCAGTTCTTC

j_gene: TRBJ1-2
v_gene: TRBV5-1
d_gene: TRBD1
CDR3aa: CASGLTGEGYTF
CDR3nt: TGCGCCAGCGGATTGACAGGGGAAGGCTACACCTTC

j_gene: TRBJ2-5
v_gene: TRBV7-7
d_gene: -
CDR3aa: CASSLAYGYQETQYF
CDR3nt: TGTGCTAGCAGCTTAGCCTACGGGTACCAAGAGACCCAGTACTTC

j_gene: TRBJ1-3
v_gene: TRBV7-2
d_gene: -
CDR3aa: CASSLALGGSGNTIYF
CDR3nt: TGTGCCAGCAGCTTAGCACTCGGGGGCTCTGGAAACACCATATATTTT

j_gene: TRBJ1-4
v_gene: TRBV5-1
d_gene: -
CDR3aa: CASSLYGSGEKLFF
CDR3nt: TGCGCCAGCAGCTTGTATGGGTCCGGGGAAAAACTGTTTTTT

j_gene: TRBJ1-1
v_gene: TRBV11-2
d_gene: -
CDR3aa: CVSSRVGGTEAFF
CDR3nt: TGTGTCAGCAGCCGCGTCGGGGGCACTGAAGCTTTCTTT

j_gene: TRBJ1-6
v_gene: TRBV7-2
d_gene: -
CDR3aa: CASSLLGADNSPLHF
CDR3nt: TGTGCCAGCAGCTTATTAGGGGCAGATAATTCACCCCTCCACTTT